These T cell receptor beta chains were read from a single sample in a study of regulatory T cells in long-lasting Graves disease. TCRdb re-called the multiplex PCR reads with MiXCR, one entry per CDR3 protein. The sample shows around 400,000 distinct CDR3 sequences, 12% of them seen only once. The sample was also reused in another study, on T cells in Graves' hyperthyroidism and ophthalmopathy.

Material: peripheral blood mononuclear cells (PBMCs), obtained at new diagnosis, from a patient treated with antithyroid drugs. The receptors were sampled from a woman in her late teens or twenties with Graves disease. Each CDR3 is given without its conserved first and last residue. A D gene is named only where the DNA matches it firmly.

CDR3aa | len | d_gene | v_gene
ATSDWGNSNEQF | 12 | . | TRBV24-1
ASSSRLPLGEQF | 12 | . | TRBV19
ASSFHPYVDYEQY | 13 | . | TRBV12-3/TRBV12-4
ASRISGADTQY | 11 | TRBD2 | TRBV6-1
ASSVSPGDYGYT | 12 | . | TRBV2
ASSREAGGPYTGELF | 15 | TRBD2 | TRBV27
ASSIGTSGRAEDTQY | 15 | TRBD2 | TRBV5-4
ASSFRTSGSYEQY | 13 | TRBD2 | TRBV13
ASGRWAVYEQY | 11 | . | TRBV6-2/TRBV6-3
ASSPANGRKITYEQY | 15 | . | TRBV27
ASSPDRVNTEAF | 12 | TRBD1 | TRBV11-2
SARVPGQGPDTQY | 13 | TRBD1 | TRBV20-1
ASSPLAGVPDTQY | 13 | TRBD2 | TRBV28
ASIERQGPNYGYT | 13 | TRBD1 | TRBV6-1
ASSQVDSKSAGELF | 14 | . | TRBV3-1
ASSQLVARGELF | 12 | . | TRBV14
ASSLYFAGTEAF | 12 | . | TRBV6-2/TRBV6-3
ASGEDSIYGYT | 11 | . | TRBV27
ASSQEWSGVQETQY | 14 | . | TRBV4-1
ASSLEVGMVAEAF | 13 | . | TRBV7-9
ARGGLARLDTQY | 12 | TRBD2 | TRBV2
ATSSSRDSQYSPLH | 14 | TRBD1 | TRBV15
ASNSGAIYGYT | 11 | . | TRBV12-3/TRBV12-4
ATSDLLAGGPPGTDTQY | 17 | TRBD2 | TRBV24-1